The present TCR beta chain was sequenced within a study of T-cell reconstitution after alpha-beta-depleted transplantation in children. As for this clonotype: Its antigen is undetermined.

Germline V CDR1 and CDR2: MNHEY, SVGEGT. Trimming left V 6 bases short and J 5 bases short, with 19 bases between. The CDR3 is 16 residues long. General study points: T-cell numbers and diversity one year post-transplant derived largely from freshly generated T cells. Where some patients showed high TCRbeta diversity at day 60, it came from recipient T cells and thymic progenitors that had survived. Reportedly, alpha-beta T cells present about two months post-transplant originated from several hundred expanded clones of graft origin.

The TCRbeta library was prepared with unique molecular identifiers. TCRdb re-called the PCR reads through MiXCR, storing one row per CDR3 protein. The data hold about 130,000 distinct CDR3 sequences, with roughly 10% observed a single time. Sequenced material: PBMCs, mostly from graft donor cells, taken 180 days after TCRalphabeta/CD19-depleted stem cell transplant. The sequence was obtained from a girl under two years old who had a stem cell transplant for combined immunodeficiency, so the T cells may come from the graft donor. This chain joins TRBV6-2 or TRBV6-3 and TRBJ2-2, with D unclear. The CDR3 DNA sequence: TGTGCCAGCAGCTATCCCTATCCTCTTAAGACCGGGGAGCTGTTTTTT. This translates into CASSYPYPLKTGELFF.